This TCR beta chain emerged from a study of T cell repertoires in cytomegalovirus infection. Study as a whole: TCR beta signatures that were public indicated CMV infection and matching HLA type.

Each CDR3 protein gets one entry after TCRdb re-called the reads with MiXCR. The sample records 150,000 to 200,000 distinct CDR3 sequences, about 30% being singletons. Study conclusions and caveats: CMV-specific HLA-C-restricted TCR beta clonotypes dominated the ex vivo response.

Looked up from germline, CDR1 is SGHNT and CDR2 is YYREEE (reference sequence). The CDR3 contains 15 residues. V shed 2 bases, J shed 14 bases, and the junction held 11 bases outside the gene matches. About this clonotype: The antigen is unknown.

The sample taken for sequencing was PBMCs. The TCR comes from a human donor in good health (CMV status not recorded). Some clones in this sample may be carry-over from other donors' samples. The rearrangement joins TRBV5-4 to TRBJ2-1, with TRBD2 identical over 12 bases. The CDR3 reads CASSFLAGGPRGEFF. CDR3 DNA sequence: TGTGCCAGCAGCTTCCTAGCGGGGGGGCCACGGGGCGAGTTCTTC.